These 3 T cell receptor beta chains originate from one sample sequenced in a study of identical twins. In TCRdb, the 5' RACE reads were re-called with MiXCR into one record per CDR3 protein. This table holds roughly 1,500,000 distinct CDR3 sequences, about 32% found once. Sequenced: cord blood. These receptor sequences come from a newborn girl in good health.

Regarding this clonotype: A much larger clone lies a single base off, so this may be a read error. V usage is TRBV29-1 and J usage is TRBJ2-7, with 7 bases aligning to TRBD1. V shed 6 bases, J shed 7 bases, and the junction held 9 bases outside the gene matches. The CDR3 has 12 amino acids. The germline V gene has CDR1 SQVTM and CDR2 ANQGSEA. The CDR3 region is CSVKQGYNEQYF. CDR3 DNA: TGCAGCGTGAAACAGGGGTACAATGAGCAGTACTTC.

This clonotype was recorded at least ten times. The chain joins TRBV29-1 to TRBJ2-5; D unclear. Germline CDR1 and CDR2: SQVTM and ANQGSEA. The CDR3 runs 13 residues. V lost 3 bases and J lost 0, with 8 bases in between. In DNA form, the CDR3 reads TGCAGCGTTGATATTGGCTACCAAGAGACCCAGTACTTC. Translation gives CSVDIGYQETQYF.

Only a few counts were recorded for this clonotype. This chain joins TRBV5-1 and TRBJ1-1; D perhaps matches TRBD1 (6 bases). Germline values: CDR1 SGHRS, CDR2 YFSETQ. This CDR3 comprises 14 residues. V was trimmed by 3 bases and J by 1 base, leaving 10 bases between them. The CDR3 nucleotides are TGCGCCAGCAGCTGGGGGGGACAGAACACTGAAGCTTTCTTT. Its protein is CASSWGGQNTEAFF. Combining the CDR3 with reference TRBV5-1 and TRBJ1-1 gives the whole variable domain KAGVTQTPRYLIKTRGQQVTLSCSPISGHRSVSWYQQTPGQGLQFLFEYFSETQRNKGNFPGRFSGRQFSNSRSEMNVSTLELGDSALYLCASSWGGQNTEAFFGQGTRLTVV.